The 31 T cell receptor beta chains listed next were all sequenced from one sample in a study of T cell repertoires in cytomegalovirus infection. MiXCR, run by TCRdb on the reads, gives a single entry per CDR3 protein. The sample holds 200,000 to 300,000 distinct CDR3 sequences, around 6.4% seen once. The sample taken for sequencing was PBMCs. The receptor set was obtained from a human donor in good health (CMV status not recorded). Some clones in this sample may be carry-over from other donors' samples.

This clonotype has at least ten counts. The chain recombines TRBV24-1 with TRBJ1-1; the D is unclear. The germline gives CDR1 KGHDR, CDR2 SFDVKD. Trimming left V 4 bases short and J 0 bases short, with 8 bases between. The CDR3 sequence is 14 residues long. CDR3 residues: CATSDGQLNTEAFF. CDR3 bases: TGTGCCACCAGTGACGGCCAGTTGAACACTGAAGCTTTCTTT.

A remark on this clonotype: The junction departs from germline at one end; a sequencing error may be responsible. The genes are TRBV7-8 and TRBJ2-5; possibly TRBD2 for D (5 bases). Germline CDR1 and CDR2: SGHVS and FQNEAQ. The CDR3 spans 13 residues. The CDR3: CASSSAPSGNLDF. The CDR3 bases are TGTGCCAGCAGTTCGGCACCTTCCGGGAACCTTGACTTC.

Many counts were recorded for this clonotype. The gene calls are TRBV7-2 and TRBJ2-1; 12 nucleotides agree with TRBD2. Germline CDR1 and CDR2: SGHTA and FQGNSA. V gave up 2 bases and J gave up 7 bases; unmatched junction bases: 3. This CDR3 region has 15 residues. This CDR3 is CASSLLAGGPNEQFF. As DNA, the CDR3 is TGTGCCAGCAGCTTACTAGCGGGGGGGCCTAATGAGCAGTTCTTC.

The table lists this clonotype with many counts. The chain employs TRBV7-2 and TRBJ1-1, with TRBD1 identical over 7 bases. The V segment lost 4 bases and the J segment 11 bases; nucleotides outside the gene matches: 10. The CDR3 covers 13 residues. The germline gives CDR1 SGHTA, CDR2 FQGNSA. CDR3: CASSSGQVHGAFF. The CDR3 coding sequence is TGTGCCAGCAGCTCCGGACAGGTTCACGGGGCTTTCTTT. The complete variable domain, with remaining parts taken from reference TRBV7-2 and TRBJ1-1, reads GAGVSQSPSNKVTEKGKDVELRCDPISGHTALYWYRQSLGQGLEFLIYFQGNSAPDKSGLPSDRFSAERTGGSVSTLTIQRTQQEDSAVYLCASSSGQVHGAFFGQGTRLTVV.

This clonotype appeared many times. The chain recombines TRBV7-3 with TRBJ1-2; 7 positions agree with TRBD1. Trimming took 6 bases from V and 6 from J; bases not matched to a gene: 7. Germline CDR1 is SGHTA and CDR2 is FQGTGA. The CDR3 length is 13 residues. The CDR3 nucleotides read TGTGCCAGCAGGCCAGGGGGGACGGATGGCTACACCTTC. This sequence encodes CASRPGGTDGYTF.

This clonotype has at least ten counts. The genes are TRBV6-2 or TRBV6-3 and TRBJ2-6; D possibly uses TRBD1 or TRBD2 (5 bases each). Trimming removed 2 bases at V and 12 bases at J, with 17 bases between. This CDR3 has 15 residues. Germline V lookup: CDR1 MNHEY, CDR2 SVGEGT. CDR3 bases: TGTGCCAGCAGTTACCCCCGGGACGGTCCTTTCGTCCTGACTTTC. Amino acid sequence: CASSYPRDGPFVLTF.

This clonotype was found many times. The V gene is TRBV2, the J gene TRBJ2-7, with TRBD2 identical over 7 bases. V lost 5 bases, J lost 4 bases, and 11 bases stayed unmatched. The germline gives CDR1 SNHLY, CDR2 FYNNEI. CDR3 length equals 15 residues. CDR3 sequence: CASSSLAEGPYEQYF. The CDR3 DNA reads TGTGCCAGCAGTTCCCTAGCGGAGGGACCGTACGAGCAGTACTTC.

This clonotype was counted at least ten times. The chain uses TRBV7-2 and TRBJ1-5; 11 nucleotides line up with TRBD1. Germline assignment: CDR1 SGHTA and CDR2 FQGNSA. CDR3 size: 19 residues. V was pared by 1 base and J by 0 bases, with 8 bases of the junction left unmatched. The CDR3 DNA reads as TGTGCCAGCAGCTTAGTGAGAGGGACAGGGGGATATAGCAATCAGCCCCAGCATTTT. It specifies CASSLVRGTGGYSNQPQHF.

This chain joins TRBV5-1 and TRBJ2-7; D is unclear. Trimming pared 0 bases from V and 5 bases from J, leaving 15 bases between. The CDR3 has 15 residues. In germline, CDR1 is SGHRS, CDR2 YFSETQ. CDR3 in amino acids: CASSLEGPPFDEQYF. CDR3 DNA: TGCGCCAGCAGCTTGGAAGGCCCCCCGTTCGACGAGCAGTACTTC.

This clonotype was detected ten times or more. The J gene is TRBJ2-2, the V gene TRBV28; D remains unclear. V lost 4 bases, J lost 8 bases, and 8 bases lay in between. This CDR3 contains 12 residues. Per the germline V gene, CDR1 is MDHEN and CDR2 is SYDVKM. The CDR3 DNA follows: TGTGCCAGCAGTTGGCATGCGGGGGAGCTGTTTTTT. Translating it yields CASSWHAGELFF.

This clonotype has ten or more counts. This chain uses TRBV7-2 with TRBJ1-2; D call uncertain. V lost 1 base and J lost 0, with 12 bases in between. The CDR3 has 16 amino acids. Looked up from germline, CDR1 is SGHTA and CDR2 is FQGNSA. The CDR3 DNA sequence: TGTGCCAGCAGCTTAGGACGGGTTGGAGCTAACTATGGCTACACCTTC. Translation: CASSLGRVGANYGYTF.

The V call is TRBV29-1, the J call TRBJ2-1; no reliable D call. The CDR3 consists of 11 residues. The V end lost 6 bases, the J end lost 10 bases, and 13 bases lay between the germline ends. The germline V gene encodes CDR1 SQVTM and CDR2 ANQGSEA. The DNA of the CDR3 is TGCAGCGTAGTTTTGGACGGGGAGCAGTTCTTC. Translating gives CSVVLDGEQFF.

This clonotype showed up many times. The chain uses TRBV9 and TRBJ2-1; D not certain. The ends were cut back, 0 bases at V and 2 bases at J, with 12 bases in the middle. Germline V gene sequence: CDR1 SGDLS, CDR2 YYNGEE. The CDR3 has 16 residues. The CDR3 sequence is CASSVVATSAYNEQFF. In DNA form, the CDR3 reads TGTGCCAGCAGCGTAGTGGCTACCTCGGCCTACAATGAGCAGTTCTTC.

V is TRBV20-1 and J is TRBJ2-1, with 7 bases identical to TRBD2. CDR3 size: 14 residues. Germline V lookup: CDR1 DFQATT, CDR2 SNEGSKA (reference sequence). With V trimmed by 7 bases and J by 8 bases, 14 bases remained unmatched. CDR3 DNA sequence: TGCAGTGTACCCCCTGTAAGCGGGGCCGATGAGCAGTTCTTC. Translated: CSVPPVSGADEQFF.

At least ten counts were recorded for this clonotype. The rearrangement links TRBV7-2 to TRBJ2-2; 12 nucleotides match TRBD2. This CDR3 has 19 amino acids. Per germline, CDR1 SGHTA and CDR2 FQGNSA. The junction had 14 bases not matched to a gene; V was cut back by 6 bases and J by 3 bases. CDR3: CASSSSGLAGDVYTGELFF. Written as DNA, the CDR3 is TGTGCCAGCAGTTCGTCGGGACTAGCGGGCGACGTGTACACCGGGGAGCTGTTTTTT.

In this sample, this clonotype turned up many times. V and J are TRBV7-2 and TRBJ2-7; no definite D call. The germline V and J ends were trimmed by 5 bases and 7 bases, with 9 bases remaining between them. Germline CDR1 SGHTA, CDR2 FQGNSA. The CDR3 runs to 11 residues. The CDR3 reads CASSLNWEQYF. The CDR3, as DNA: TGTGCCAGCAGCCTAAATTGGGAGCAGTACTTC.

The table lists this clonotype with many counts. The V gene is TRBV7-9, the J gene TRBJ2-7; TRBD1 is a possible D gene (5 bases). With 0 bases removed from V and 2 bases from J, the gap between germline ends came to 8 bases. Per germline, CDR1 SEHNR and CDR2 FQNEAQ (reference sequence). The CDR3 is made up of 14 amino acids. The CDR3 nucleotides read TGTGCCAGCAGCTTAGCGGGGCCTACCTACGAGCAGTACTTC. It translates to CASSLAGPTYEQYF.

This clonotype showed up many times. The V and J genes are TRBV6-1 and TRBJ2-5; 10 nucleotides match TRBD2. Germline V gene sequence: CDR1 MNHNS, CDR2 SASEGT. The CDR3 spans 16 residues. After removal of 10 bases from V and 3 bases from J, the junction contained 14 bases not matched to a gene. CDR3 amino acids: CATSALAGRGEETQYF. The CDR3 bases are TGTGCCACCTCCGCACTAGCGGGAAGAGGGGAAGAGACCCAGTACTTC.

The chain carries TRBV29-1 and TRBJ2-2, with D possibly matching TRBD2 (7 bases). CDR1 and CDR2 from the germline V gene are SQVTM and ANQGSEA. V dropped 7 bases and J dropped 4 bases, with 13 bases sitting between them. The CDR3 loop spans 13 amino acids. In nucleotides, the CDR3 is TGCAGCGGGGCGGGGGCCGCCACCGGGGAGCTGTTTTTT. Translation: CSGAGAATGELFF.

This clonotype has just a few counts. This chain connects TRBV2 to TRBJ2-1; no clear D gene. This CDR3 is 11 amino acids long. Trimming stripped 6 bases from V and 7 bases from J, with 7 bases between. Germline assignment: CDR1 SNHLY and CDR2 FYNNEI. The CDR3 bases are TGTGCCAGCAGGTACGAGAATGAGCAGTTCTTC. It is translated as CASRYENEQFF.

This clonotype was observed at least ten times. The chain couples TRBV6-2 or TRBV6-3 to TRBJ2-3, with a tentative D call TRBD2 (5 bases). V dropped 2 bases and J dropped 2 bases, with 8 bases sitting between them. Germline CDR1 MNHEY, CDR2 SVGEGT. The CDR3 spans 14 residues. In DNA, the CDR3 is TGTGCCAGCAGTTACCGGGGTATCACAGATACGCAGTATTTT. Translated, it gives CASSYRGITDTQYF.

This clonotype was seen ten or more times. The chain has TRBV6-5 and TRBJ2-7, with TRBD2 as a possible D gene (6 bases). Trimming took off 0 bases at V and 3 bases at J, with 12 bases between the two ends. The CDR3 contains 15 residues. Germline CDR1 MNHEY, CDR2 SVGAGI. The CDR3 loop is CASSYSRDSVYEQYF. The CDR3 bases are TGTGCCAGCAGTTACTCGAGGGACTCTGTCTACGAGCAGTACTTC.

This clonotype was detected ten times or more. This may be a read error: a much more frequent sequence differs by one nucleotide. The CDR3 DNA follows: TGTGCCAGCAGCTTAGACAGGGAGAACACTGAAGCTTTCTTT. Its protein product is CASSLDRENTEAFF. The rearrangement uses TRBV7-2 and TRBJ1-1; possible D gene TRBD1, 6 bases. Germline assignment: CDR1 SGHTA and CDR2 FQGNSA. CDR3 length: 14 residues. Trimming took off 1 base at V and 1 base at J, with 7 bases between the two ends.

This clonotype came up many times. The J gene is TRBJ2-3, the V gene TRBV5-5, with 7 bases identical to TRBD1. The CDR3 runs 16 residues. With V trimmed by 4 bases and J by 2 bases, 10 bases remained unmatched. Per the germline V gene, CDR1 is SGHKS and CDR2 is YYEKEE (reference sequence). The CDR3 sequence is CASSQPKDRFTDTQYF. The CDR3, as DNA: TGTGCCAGCAGCCAACCGAAGGACAGGTTCACAGATACGCAGTATTTT.

This clonotype was seen at least ten times. This rearrangement joins TRBV7-2 to TRBJ2-2; D not resolved. Trimming stripped 5 bases from V and 4 bases from J, with 8 bases between. The CDR3 is 13 amino acids. Germline V lookup: CDR1 SGHTA, CDR2 FQGNSA. CDR3 sequence: CASSLSTTGELFF. In nucleotides, the CDR3 is TGTGCCAGCAGCCTAAGCACCACCGGGGAGCTGTTTTTT. The whole variable domain, remainder taken from reference TRBV7-2 and TRBJ2-2, is GAGVSQSPSNKVTEKGKDVELRCDPISGHTALYWYRQSLGQGLEFLIYFQGNSAPDKSGLPSDRFSAERTGGSVSTLTIQRTQQEDSAVYLCASSLSTTGELFFGEGSRLTVL.

This clonotype was seen more than once but under ten times. This rearrangement joins TRBV12-3 or TRBV12-4 to TRBJ2-7, with D unclear. Trimming took 3 bases from V and 2 from J, leaving 8 bases between them. The CDR3 is 13 residues long. The CDR3 DNA reads as TGTGCCAGCAGTTTGACGATCCCCTACGAGCAGTACTTC. It encodes CASSLTIPYEQYF.

In this sample, this clonotype turned up many times. The chain recombines TRBV6-1 with TRBJ2-5; the D is unclear. The germline V gene encodes CDR1 MNHNS and CDR2 SASEGT. Trimming took 10 bases from V and 2 from J, leaving 8 bases between them. The CDR3 is 11 residues long. The CDR3 bases are TGTGCCACCCGACCTCAAGAGACCCAGTACTTC. Encoded protein: CATRPQETQYF.

This clonotype was detected ten times or more. V is TRBV7-2 and J is TRBJ1-6, with D uncertain. The CDR3 spans 14 residues. Germline V lookup: CDR1 SGHTA, CDR2 FQGNSA. V lost 3 bases to trimming and J lost 10 bases, with 13 bases between them. The CDR3: CASSFGRWESPLHF. The CDR3 nucleotides are TGTGCCAGCAGCTTCGGACGGTGGGAATCACCCCTCCACTTT. Drawing the rest from reference TRBV7-2 and TRBJ1-6, the complete variable domain is GAGVSQSPSNKVTEKGKDVELRCDPISGHTALYWYRQSLGQGLEFLIYFQGNSAPDKSGLPSDRFSAERTGGSVSTLTIQRTQQEDSAVYLCASSFGRWESPLHFGNGTRLTVT.

This clonotype has ten or more counts. This chain uses TRBV2 with TRBJ1-1; 7 positions agree with TRBD1. V shed 6 bases, J shed 11 bases, and the junction held 6 bases outside the gene matches. The germline V gene has CDR1 SNHLY and CDR2 FYNNEI. The CDR3 is 11 amino acids. In DNA, the CDR3 is TGTGCCAGCAGACCAGACAGGGAGGCTTTCTTT. As protein: CASRPDREAFF.

This clonotype was observed many times. The rearrangement uses TRBV5-1 and TRBJ1-3; D remains ambiguous. V shed 5 bases and J shed 0 bases, with 9 bases lying between them. The CDR3 is 14 residues long. Germline CDR1 and CDR2: SGHRS and YFSETQ. The CDR3 DNA reads as TGCGCCAGCAGAAGGGAAACCTCTGGAAACACCATATATTTT. Protein: CASRRETSGNTIYF.

Ten or more counts support this clonotype. This chain links TRBV7-6 with TRBJ2-5; 9 nucleotides agree with TRBD1. This CDR3 has 20 amino acids. J lost 7 bases, V lost 5 bases, and 26 bases had no gene match. Germline V CDR1 and CDR2: SGHVS, FNYEAQ. CDR3 sequence (DNA): TGTGCCAGCAGCCTAGAATTCAATCTGGACAGGGGCAGACGGATGGTGACCCAGTACTTC. Protein: CASSLEFNLDRGRRMVTQYF.